This T cell receptor (beta chain) was documented in a study of control samples from healthy donors and cancer patients. Measured with immunoSEQ multiplex PCR; TCRdb has only the in-frame clones, and not every one. Counted here are around 93,000 clones, 70% to 90% occurring once; the ten biggest clones make up over 12%. V was cut by 5 bases and J by 4 bases, with 23 bases left in between. Germline CDR1 LNHDA, CDR2 SQIVND (reference sequence). CDR3 length equals 17 residues. Sequenced material: blood. The chain combines TRBV19 with TRBJ1-1; possible D gene TRBD1, 5 bases. The origin of this receptor is a man aged 25 to 40 in good health. CDR3 region: CASSSSSGGAVGTEAFF. The CDR3 nucleotides read TGTGCCAGTAGTTCATCCAGCGGGGGTGCAGTGGGCACTGAAGCTTTCTTT. Full variable domain (outside the CDR3, taken from reference TRBV19 and TRBJ1-1): DGGITQSPKYLFRKEGQNVTLSCEQNLNHDAMYWYRQDPGQGLRLIYYSQIVNDFQKGDIAEGYSVSREKKESFPLTVTSAQKNPTAFYLCASSSSSGGAVGTEAFFGQGTRLTVV.